This T cell receptor beta chain is drawn from a study of CD8 T cells in Susac syndrome. On the study more broadly: Susac syndrome patients were untreated, on corticosteroids with some adding intravenous immunoglobulin, or on intravenous immunoglobulin only. Overall study results and limits: The study's TCR sequencing and HLA analysis covered a relatively small number of individuals, and the study acknowledged this.

Germline lookup yields CDR1 MNHEY and CDR2 SVGEGT. V was trimmed by 10 bases and J by 2 bases, leaving 15 bases between them. The CDR3 sequence is 14 residues long. Reverse transcription of about 0.45 to 1 ug RNA used random hexamers. Amplification of TCR beta CDR3 spanned 54 Vbeta and 13 Jbeta via immunoSEQ multiplex PCR. Using its own MiXCR run on the immunoSEQ multiplex PCR reads, TCRdb lists one record per CDR3 protein. The sample lists under 250,000 distinct CDR3 sequences; about 95% were seen once. Worth noting for this clonotype: The antigen remains unidentified.

Susac syndrome patients met recently defined diagnostic criteria for definite or probable disease. Sequenced sample: CD4+ T cells from PBMCs. The V call is TRBV6-2 or TRBV6-3, the J call TRBJ1-5; D is undetermined. This TCR derives from a human donor with Susac syndrome. CDR3 bases: TGTGCCACGTCCTTAGGAGGAGGCAATCAGCCCCAGCATTTT. As protein: CATSLGGGNQPQHF.